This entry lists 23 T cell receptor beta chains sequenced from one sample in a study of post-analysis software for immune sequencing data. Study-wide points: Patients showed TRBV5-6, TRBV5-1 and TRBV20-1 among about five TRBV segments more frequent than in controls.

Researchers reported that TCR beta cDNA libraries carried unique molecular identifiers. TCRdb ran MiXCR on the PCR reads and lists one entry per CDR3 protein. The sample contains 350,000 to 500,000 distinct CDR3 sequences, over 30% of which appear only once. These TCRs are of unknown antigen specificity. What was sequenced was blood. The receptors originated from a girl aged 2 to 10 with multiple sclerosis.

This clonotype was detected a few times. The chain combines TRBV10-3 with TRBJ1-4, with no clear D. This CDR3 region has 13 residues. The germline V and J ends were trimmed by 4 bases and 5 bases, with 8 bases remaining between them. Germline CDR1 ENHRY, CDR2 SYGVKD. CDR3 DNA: TGTGCCATCAGTGCACGAGGCAATGAAAAACTGTTTTTT. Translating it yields CAISARGNEKLFF.

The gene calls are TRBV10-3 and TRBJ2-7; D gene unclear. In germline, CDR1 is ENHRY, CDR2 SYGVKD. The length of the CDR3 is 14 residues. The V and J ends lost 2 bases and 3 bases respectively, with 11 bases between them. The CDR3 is CAISETGNLYEQYF. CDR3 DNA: TGTGCCATCAGTGAGACCGGTAATCTCTACGAGCAGTACTTC.

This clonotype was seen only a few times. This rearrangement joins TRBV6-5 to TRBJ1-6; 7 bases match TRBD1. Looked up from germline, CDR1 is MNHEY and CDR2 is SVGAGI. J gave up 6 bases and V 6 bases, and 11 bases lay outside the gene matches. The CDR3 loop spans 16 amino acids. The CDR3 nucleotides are TGTGCCAGCAGCTTGGGGTCGGGACAGTTTAATTCACCCCTCCACTTT. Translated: CASSLGSGQFNSPLHF.

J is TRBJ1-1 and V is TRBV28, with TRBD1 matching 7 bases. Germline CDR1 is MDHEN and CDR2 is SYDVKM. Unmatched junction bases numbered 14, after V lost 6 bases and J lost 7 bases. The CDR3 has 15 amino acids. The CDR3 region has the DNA TGTGCCAGCAGCCAAGACAGGGTGGCGAACCGTGAAGCTTTCTTT. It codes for CASSQDRVANREAFF.

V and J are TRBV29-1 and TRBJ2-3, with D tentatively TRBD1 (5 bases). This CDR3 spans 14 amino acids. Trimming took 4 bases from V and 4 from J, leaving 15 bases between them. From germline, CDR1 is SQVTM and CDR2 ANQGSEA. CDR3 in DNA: TGCAGCGTTGTGCCCCAGGGTGGGGCAGATACGCAGTATTTT. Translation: CSVVPQGGADTQYF.

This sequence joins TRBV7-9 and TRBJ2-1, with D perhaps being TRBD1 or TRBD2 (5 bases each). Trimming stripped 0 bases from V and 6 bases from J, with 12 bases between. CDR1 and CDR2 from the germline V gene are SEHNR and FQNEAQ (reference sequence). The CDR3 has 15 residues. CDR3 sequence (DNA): TGTGCCAGCAGCTTAGCCAATGGGGGTAGCAATGAGCAGTTCTTC. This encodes CASSLANGGSNEQFF.

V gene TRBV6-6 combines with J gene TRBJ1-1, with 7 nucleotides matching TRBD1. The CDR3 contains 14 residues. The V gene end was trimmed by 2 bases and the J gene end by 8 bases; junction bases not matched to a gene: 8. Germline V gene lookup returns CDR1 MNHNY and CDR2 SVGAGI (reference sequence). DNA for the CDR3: TGTGCCAGCAGTTACGGGGGACAGTTACTAGAAGCTTTCTTT. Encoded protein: CASSYGGQLLEAFF.

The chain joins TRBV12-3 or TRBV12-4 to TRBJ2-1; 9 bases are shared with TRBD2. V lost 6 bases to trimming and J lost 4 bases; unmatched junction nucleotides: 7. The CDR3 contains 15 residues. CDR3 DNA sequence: TGTGCCAGCAGACTTAGCGGGGGTCCGTACAATGAGCAGTTCTTC. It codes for CASRLSGGPYNEQFF.

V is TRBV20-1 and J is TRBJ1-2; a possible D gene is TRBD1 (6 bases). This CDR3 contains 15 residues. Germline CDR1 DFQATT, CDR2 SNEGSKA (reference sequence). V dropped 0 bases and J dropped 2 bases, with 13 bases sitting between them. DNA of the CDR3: TGCAGTGCTAGAGATCAGAAGGGGACAAACTATGGCTACACCTTC. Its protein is CSARDQKGTNYGYTF.

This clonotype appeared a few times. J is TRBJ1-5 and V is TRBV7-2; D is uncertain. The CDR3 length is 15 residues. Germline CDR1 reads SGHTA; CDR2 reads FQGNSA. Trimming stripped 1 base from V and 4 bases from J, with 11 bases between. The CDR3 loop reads CASSLVAAGNQPQHF. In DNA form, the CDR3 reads TGTGCCAGCAGCTTAGTGGCAGCGGGGAATCAGCCCCAGCATTTT.

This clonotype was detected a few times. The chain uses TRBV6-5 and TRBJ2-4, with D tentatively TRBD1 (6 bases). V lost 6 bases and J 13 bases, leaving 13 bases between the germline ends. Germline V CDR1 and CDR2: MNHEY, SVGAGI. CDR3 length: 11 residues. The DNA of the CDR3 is TGTGCCAGCAGCCTTCAGGGGCTCCAGTACTTC. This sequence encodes CASSLQGLQYF.

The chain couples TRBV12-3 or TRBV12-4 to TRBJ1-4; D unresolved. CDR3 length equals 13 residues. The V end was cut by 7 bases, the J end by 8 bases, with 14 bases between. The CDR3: CASTTIGREKLFF. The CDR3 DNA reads TGTGCCAGCACCACCATCGGGCGGGAAAAACTGTTTTTT.

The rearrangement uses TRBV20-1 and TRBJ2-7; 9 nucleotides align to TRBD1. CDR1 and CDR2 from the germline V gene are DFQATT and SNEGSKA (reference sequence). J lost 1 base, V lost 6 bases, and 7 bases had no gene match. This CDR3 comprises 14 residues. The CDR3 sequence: CSATGQGNSYEQYF. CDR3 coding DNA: TGCAGTGCCACGGGACAGGGAAATTCCTACGAGCAGTACTTC.

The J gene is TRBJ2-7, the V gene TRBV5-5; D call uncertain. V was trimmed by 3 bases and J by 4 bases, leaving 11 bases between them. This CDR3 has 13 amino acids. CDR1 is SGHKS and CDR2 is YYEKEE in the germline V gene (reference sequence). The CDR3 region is CASSWVLKYEQYF. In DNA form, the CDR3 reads TGTGCCAGCAGCTGGGTCCTAAAATACGAGCAGTACTTC.

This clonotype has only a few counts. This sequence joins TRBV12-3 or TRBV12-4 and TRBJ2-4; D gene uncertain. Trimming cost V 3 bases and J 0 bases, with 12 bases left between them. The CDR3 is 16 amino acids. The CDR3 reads CASSLLGILAKNIQYF. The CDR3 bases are TGTGCCAGCAGTTTGCTCGGTATTCTAGCCAAAAACATTCAGTACTTC.

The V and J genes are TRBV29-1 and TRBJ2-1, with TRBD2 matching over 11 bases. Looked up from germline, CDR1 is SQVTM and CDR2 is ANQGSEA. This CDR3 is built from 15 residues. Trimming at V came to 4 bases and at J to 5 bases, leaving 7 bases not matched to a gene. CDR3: CSVVRLAGLDNEQFF. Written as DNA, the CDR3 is TGCAGCGTTGTACGACTAGCGGGGCTTGACAATGAGCAGTTCTTC.

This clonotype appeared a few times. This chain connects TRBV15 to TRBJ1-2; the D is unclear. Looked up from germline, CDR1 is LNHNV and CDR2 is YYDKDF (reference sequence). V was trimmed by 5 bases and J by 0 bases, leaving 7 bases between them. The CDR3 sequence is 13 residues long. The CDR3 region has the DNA TGTGCCACCAGCGGTCGAACTAACTATGGCTACACCTTC. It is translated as CATSGRTNYGYTF. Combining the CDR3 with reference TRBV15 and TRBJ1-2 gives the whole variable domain DAMVIQNPRYQVTQFGKPVTLSCSQTLNHNVMYWYQQKSSQAPKLLFHYYDKDFNNEADTPDNFQSRRPNTSFCFLDIRSPGLGDTAMYLCATSGRTNYGYTFGSGTRLTVV.

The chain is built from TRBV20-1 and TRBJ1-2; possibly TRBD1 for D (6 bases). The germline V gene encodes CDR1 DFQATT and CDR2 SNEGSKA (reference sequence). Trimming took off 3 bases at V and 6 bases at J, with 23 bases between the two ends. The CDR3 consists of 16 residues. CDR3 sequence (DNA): TGCAGTGCTAGTATCGGGGGCAGGAGGATTTCTGATGGCTACACCTTC. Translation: CSASIGGRRISDGYTF.

For the CDR3, the DNA is TGTGCCAGCAGCTCGACAGGGCATAATGAAAAACTGTTTTTT. Protein: CASSSTGHNEKLFF. The V call is TRBV7-2, the J call TRBJ1-4, with 7 bases lining up with TRBD1. V gave up 4 bases and J gave up 4 bases; unmatched junction bases: 3. The CDR3 sequence is 14 residues long. The germline V gene encodes CDR1 SGHTA and CDR2 FQGNSA.

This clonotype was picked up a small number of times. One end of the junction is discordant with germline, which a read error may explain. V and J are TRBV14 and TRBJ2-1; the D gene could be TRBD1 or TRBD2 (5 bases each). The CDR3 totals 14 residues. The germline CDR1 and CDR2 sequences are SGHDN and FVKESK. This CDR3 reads CASSRAGSYNKQFF. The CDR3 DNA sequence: TGTGCCAGCAGCCGGGCAGGGAGCTACAATAAGCAGTTCTTC.

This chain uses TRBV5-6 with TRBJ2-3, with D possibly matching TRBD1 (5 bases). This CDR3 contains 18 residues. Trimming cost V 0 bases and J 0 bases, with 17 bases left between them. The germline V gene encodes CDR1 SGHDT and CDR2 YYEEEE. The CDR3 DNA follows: TGTGCCAGCAGCTTGGCCAGGGCAGCCTTCGATAGCACAGATACGCAGTATTTT. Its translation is CASSLARAAFDSTDTQYF. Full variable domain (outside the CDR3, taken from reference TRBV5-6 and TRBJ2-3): DAGVTQSPTHLIKTRGQQVTLRCSPKSGHDTVSWYQQALGQGPQFIFQYYEEEERQRGNFPDRFSGHQFPNYSSELNVNALLLGDSALYLCASSLARAAFDSTDTQYFGPGTRLTVL.

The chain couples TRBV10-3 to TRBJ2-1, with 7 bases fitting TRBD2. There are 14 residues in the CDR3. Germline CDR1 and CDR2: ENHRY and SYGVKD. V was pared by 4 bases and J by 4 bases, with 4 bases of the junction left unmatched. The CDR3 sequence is CAISGASGYNEQFF. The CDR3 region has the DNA TGTGCCATCAGTGGGGCTAGCGGTTACAATGAGCAGTTCTTC.

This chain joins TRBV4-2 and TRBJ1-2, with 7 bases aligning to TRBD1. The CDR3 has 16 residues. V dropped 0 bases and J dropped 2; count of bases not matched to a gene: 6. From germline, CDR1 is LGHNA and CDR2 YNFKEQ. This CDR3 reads CASSQDWTGPNYGYTF. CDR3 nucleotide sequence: TGTGCCAGCAGCCAAGATTGGACAGGCCCCAACTATGGCTACACCTTC.